These 21 T cell receptor beta chains originate from one sample sequenced in a study of blood T cell repertoires in COVID-19. Here immunoSEQ multiplex PCR was the method, and the copy in TCRdb shows in-frame clones only, minus some. The sample comprises about 230,000 clones, roughly 85% of which are singletons, and approximately 5% rests with the top ten. The specimen was peripheral blood. These receptor sequences come from a man aged 50 to 59 with COVID-19, enrolled during active disease.

The chain links TRBV11-2 to TRBJ2-2; D is uncertain. Trimming shortened V by 5 bases and J by 6 bases, and 7 bases separated the two germline ends. Germline loops: CDR1 SGHAT, CDR2 FQNNGV. The CDR3 covers 12 residues. The CDR3 DNA is TGTGCCAGCAGCAGAGAGGCCGGGGAGCTGTTTTTT. Amino acids: CASSREAGELFF.

This chain uses TRBV6-5 with TRBJ1-2; no reliable D call. The CDR3 spans 13 residues. The V end lost 5 bases, the J end lost 2 bases, and 9 bases lay between the germline ends. Germline V gene lookup returns CDR1 MNHEY and CDR2 SVGAGI. CDR3 residues: CASSLARNYGYTF. CDR3 in DNA: TGTGCCAGCAGTCTCGCCAGGAACTATGGCTACACCTTC.

J is TRBJ1-3 and V is TRBV6-5; D remains unclear. The CDR3 is 15 amino acids. V lost 5 bases, J lost 0 bases, and 11 bases lay in between. The germline gives CDR1 MNHEY, CDR2 SVGAGI. CDR3 residues: CASSPGLTSGNTIYF. For the CDR3, the DNA is TGTGCCAGCAGTCCTGGACTGACCTCTGGAAACACCATATATTTT.

For this clone: At the DNA level, this CDR3 is encoded by other sequences in the same sample as well. This rearrangement joins TRBV9 to TRBJ2-7; 9 nucleotides agree with TRBD1. Germline values: CDR1 SGDLS, CDR2 YYNGEE. V trimming: 3 bases; J trimming: 4 bases; junction bases outside the gene matches: 8. This CDR3 is 15 amino acids long. In DNA form, the CDR3 reads TGTGCCAGCAGCGCCGGGACAGGGCCTCCTTACGAGCAGTACTTC. It codes for CASSAGTGPPYEQYF.

The chain combines TRBV7-8 with TRBJ2-7, with D possibly being TRBD2 (6 bases). Germline V gene lookup returns CDR1 SGHVS and CDR2 FQNEAQ. The CDR3 is 16 residues long. Between the trimmed V and J ends, which lost 1 base and 5 bases, there was a span of 18 bases. This CDR3 reads CASSLVVGQGGHEQYF. CDR3 nucleotides: TGTGCCAGCAGCTTAGTTGTGGGGCAGGGAGGCCACGAGCAGTACTTC.

Of note for this clone: Other DNA sequences within the sample encode an identical CDR3. The chain has TRBV19 and TRBJ2-7; D gene unclear. The CDR3 extends over 14 amino acids. With 3 bases removed from V and 0 bases from J, the gap between germline ends came to 9 bases. Germline V gene sequence: CDR1 LNHDA, CDR2 SQIVND (reference sequence). The CDR3 DNA sequence: TGTGCCAGTAGTATGAGTTCGAGCTCCTACGAGCAGTACTTC. Protein product: CASSMSSSSYEQYF.

The chain has TRBV10-3 and TRBJ1-2, with D uncertain. V lost 8 bases and J 3 bases, leaving 13 bases between the germline ends. The CDR3 is 13 residues long. Per germline, CDR1 ENHRY and CDR2 SYGVKD. CDR3 coding DNA: TGTGCCATCCAGACCGGCGGGGACTATGGCTACACCTTC. This gives the protein CAIQTGGDYGYTF.

The V and J genes are TRBV20-1 and TRBJ2-3, with 8 bases identical to TRBD2. The CDR3 length is 14 residues. V trimming: 4 bases; J trimming: 4 bases; junction bases outside the gene matches: 7. The V gene's germline CDR1 is DFQATT and CDR2 SNEGSKA (reference sequence). The CDR3 is CSATDGTRSDTQYF. DNA for the CDR3: TGCAGTGCTACTGACGGGACTAGGTCAGATACGCAGTATTTT.

Remarks on this clone: The junction and the germline gene differ at one end; a read error may be behind it. Other DNA variants within this sample encode the same CDR3. V is TRBV27 and J is TRBJ1-1, with 9 bases matching TRBD1. This CDR3 spans 16 amino acids. Germline loops: CDR1 MNHEY, CDR2 SMNVEV (reference sequence). CDR3 sequence (DNA): TGTGCTAGCAGTTCCACACGGGGACAGGGTGGCACTGAAGCTTTCTTT. Translated, it gives CASSSTRGQGGTEAFF.

The V gene is TRBV15, the J gene TRBJ1-5; possible D gene TRBD1, 6 bases. V lost 1 base to trimming and J lost 3 bases, with 10 bases between them. The germline V gene encodes CDR1 LNHNV and CDR2 YYDKDF (reference sequence). The CDR3 spans 15 residues. The CDR3 nucleotides read TGTGCCACCAGCAGAGTAGGGGGTTCCAATCAGCCCCAGCATTTT. Amino acid sequence: CATSRVGGSNQPQHF.

In this sample, this clone turned up once. This sequence joins TRBV27 and TRBJ1-2, with D possibly TRBD1 on 6 matching bases. Germline CDR1 is MNHEY and CDR2 is SMNVEV (reference sequence). CDR3 length equals 15 residues. The V end lost 0 bases, the J end lost 8 bases, and 16 bases lay between the germline ends. CDR3 region: CASSLSTGPPRGYTF. In DNA, the CDR3 is TGTGCCAGCAGTTTATCAACAGGGCCACCTAGGGGCTACACCTTC.

Remarks on this clone: It is unclear where the CDR3 begins or ends on the DNA, so no DNA is shown, and the CDR3 is as TCRdb lists it. The rearrangement uses TRBV6-5 and TRBJ1-5; the table calls TRBD1, which could not be checked here. Germline CDR1 MNHEY, CDR2 SVGAGI. The CDR3 region is 15 residues in length, termini included. CDR3: CASSTSRGRGQPQHF.

In the case of this clone: This specimen includes other DNA sequences encoding the same CDR3. This CDR3 reads CASRRRTEAFF. The CDR3 region has the DNA TGTGCCAGTAGGAGAAGGACTGAAGCTTTCTTT. This sequence joins TRBV30 and TRBJ1-1; no clear D gene. The CDR3 length is 11 residues. Trimming took off 8 bases at V and 5 bases at J, with 12 bases between the two ends. Germline CDR1 reads GTSNPN; CDR2 reads SVGIG (reference sequence).

The V gene is TRBV4-2, the J gene TRBJ2-5; 16 bases line up with TRBD2. Germline V gene sequence: CDR1 LGHNA, CDR2 YNFKEQ. The length of the CDR3 is 17 residues. J gave up 7 bases and V 0 bases, and 5 bases lay outside the gene matches. The DNA for the CDR3 is TGTGCCAGCAGCCAAGACAGAGGGACTAGCGGGAGGGGGACCCAGTACTTC. Encoded protein: CASSQDRGTSGRGTQYF.

V usage is TRBV6-5 and J usage is TRBJ1-1, with D tentatively TRBD1 (6 bases). The germline V and J ends were trimmed by 0 bases and 6 bases, with 11 bases remaining between them. Germline-derived CDR1 and CDR2 are MNHEY and SVGAGI. CDR3 length: 14 residues. CDR3 loop: CASSYSDSRSEAFF. DNA of the CDR3: TGTGCCAGCAGTTACTCGGACAGCCGCTCTGAAGCTTTCTTT.

The rearrangement joins TRBV19 to TRBJ2-5, with 11 bases matching TRBD2. The junction had 7 bases not matched to a gene; V was cut back by 3 bases and J by 7 bases. CDR3 length: 15 amino acids. The germline V gene has CDR1 LNHDA and CDR2 SQIVND (reference sequence). The CDR3 sequence is CASSMTSGAAGTQYF. CDR3 in DNA: TGTGCCAGTAGTATGACTAGCGGGGCCGCGGGGACCCAGTACTTC. The variable domain in full, completed from reference TRBV19 and TRBJ2-5, reads DGGITQSPKYLFRKEGQNVTLSCEQNLNHDAMYWYRQDPGQGLRLIYYSQIVNDFQKGDIAEGYSVSREKKESFPLTVTSAQKNPTAFYLCASSMTSGAAGTQYFGPGTRLLVL.

The genes are TRBV24-1 and TRBJ2-5; 7 positions match TRBD1. The CDR3 covers 16 residues. CDR1 and CDR2 from the germline V gene are KGHDR and SFDVKD. V shed 4 bases, J shed 1 base, and the junction held 8 bases outside the gene matches. CDR3 protein: CATSDPRGSPQETQYF. The DNA for the CDR3 is TGTGCCACCAGTGACCCCAGGGGGTCCCCCCAAGAGACCCAGTACTTC.

The J gene is TRBJ1-2, the V gene TRBV19; D may be TRBD1 (5 bases). This CDR3 has 17 residues. Looked up from germline, CDR1 is LNHDA and CDR2 is SQIVND (reference sequence). V lost 7 bases and J 3 bases, leaving 24 bases between the germline ends. This CDR3 reads CASTRGEAEVKDYGYTF. CDR3 nucleotides: TGTGCCAGTACCCGAGGGGAGGCGGAGGTTAAGGACTATGGCTACACCTTC.

The rearrangement links TRBV27 to TRBJ1-1; D perhaps matches TRBD1 (5 bases). This CDR3 region has 14 residues. The V and J ends lost 7 bases and 4 bases respectively, with 16 bases between them. Germline V gives CDR1 MNHEY, CDR2 SMNVEV (reference sequence). CDR3 region: CASIDSPGITEAFF. CDR3 in DNA: TGTGCCAGCATCGACTCTCCAGGGATCACTGAAGCTTTCTTT.

V is TRBV4-3 and J is TRBJ1-2; D call uncertain. The CDR3 covers 16 residues. V was cut by 0 bases and J by 8 bases, with 19 bases left in between. Germline-derived CDR1 and CDR2 are LGHNA and YSLEER. CDR3 protein: CASSQDVRPTPSGYTF. The CDR3 DNA is TGCGCCAGCAGCCAAGATGTACGGCCCACCCCTAGCGGCTACACCTTC.

The gene calls are TRBV5-5 and TRBJ1-3; 8 positions match TRBD1. The J segment lost 3 bases and the V segment lost 2 bases, leaving 7 bases of the junction unmatched. This CDR3 contains 16 residues. Germline V lookup: CDR1 SGHKS, CDR2 YYEKEE (reference sequence). The CDR3 region is CASSFRTGWFGNTIYF. DNA for the CDR3: TGTGCCAGCAGCTTTCGGACAGGGTGGTTTGGAAACACCATATATTTT. Full variable domain (rest looked up from reference TRBV5-5 and TRBJ1-3): DAGVTQSPTHLIKTRGQQVTLRCSPISGHKSVSWYQQVLGQGPQFIFQYYEKEERGRGNFPDRFSARQFPNYSSELNVNALLLGDSALYLCASSFRTGWFGNTIYFGEGSWLTVV.